The 23 T cell receptor beta chains below were found in one sample sequenced in a study of shared clonotypes between healthy human individuals. Only in-frame clones appear in the TCRdb table, and some are missing; sequencing was by immunoSEQ multiplex PCR. Here the sample spans roughly 700,000 clones, less than 95% being singletons. The sequenced sample consisted of memory CD8+ T cells from PBMCs. Documented subset: CD45RO+ cells pooled with CCR7-negative TemRA cells. Every receptor here comes from a man younger than 35 in good health. Some clones in this sample may be carry-over from other donors' samples.

The J gene is TRBJ2-1, the V gene TRBV4-1, with D possibly matching TRBD2 (5 bases). The CDR3 extends over 13 amino acids. V lost 3 bases, J lost 14 bases, and 17 bases lay in between. Germline loops: CDR1 MGHRA, CDR2 YSYEKL. CDR3: CASSHPLDVGKFF. The CDR3 region has the DNA TGCGCCAGCAGCCACCCACTAGATGTCGGGAAGTTCTTC.

This chain uses TRBV2 with TRBJ1-5, with 9 bases identical to TRBD1. The CDR3 runs to 15 residues. Trimming cost V 7 bases and J 5 bases; bases outside gene matches: 9. The germline gives CDR1 SNHLY, CDR2 FYNNEI. CDR3 protein: CASMETGGRDQPQHF. Here the CDR3 DNA reads TGTGCCAGCATGGAAACAGGGGGCCGGGATCAGCCCCAGCATTTT. Full variable domain (outside the CDR3, taken from reference TRBV2 and TRBJ1-5): EPEVTQTPSHQVTQMGQEVILRCVPISNHLYFYWYRQILGQKVEFLVSFYNNEISEKSEIFDDQFSVERPDGSNFTLKIRSTKLEDSAMYFCASMETGGRDQPQHFGDGTRLSIL.

The chain recombines TRBV19 with TRBJ1-1; D possibly corresponds to TRBD1 (6 bases). The CDR3 sequence is 14 residues long. Germline V gene lookup returns CDR1 LNHDA and CDR2 SQIVND (reference sequence). Deletions cut 3 bases from V and 5 bases from J, with 13 bases between. This CDR3 reads CASSIGGAVTEAFF. The CDR3 nucleotides are TGTGCCAGTAGTATCGGGGGGGCTGTGACTGAAGCTTTCTTT.

This chain uses TRBV28 with TRBJ2-7; no definite D call. V was clipped by 8 bases and J by 3 bases, with 8 bases between them. Germline assignment: CDR1 MDHEN and CDR2 SYDVKM. The CDR3 contains 11 residues. The DNA of the CDR3 is TGTGCCAGCCGTATGGGCTACGAGCAGTACTTC. Its protein is CASRMGYEQYF.

This clone appeared a few times. This rearrangement joins TRBV2 to TRBJ1-1; no reliable D call. Germline loops: CDR1 SNHLY, CDR2 FYNNEI. The CDR3 spans 14 residues. Trimming pared 8 bases from V and 1 base from J, leaving 14 bases between. The CDR3 sequence is CASYGDTSNTEAFF. Written as DNA, the CDR3 is TGTGCCAGCTATGGAGACACATCGAACACTGAAGCTTTCTTT.

This chain connects TRBV5-6 to TRBJ2-1; D remains unclear. This CDR3 comprises 13 residues. Germline loops: CDR1 SGHDT, CDR2 YYEEEE. V lost 3 bases and J lost 8, with 12 bases in between. The DNA for the CDR3 is TGTGCCAGCAGCTACGAGTTGGCCGATGAGCAGTTCTTC. Translating gives CASSYELADEQFF.

The chain recombines TRBV21-1 with TRBJ2-7; TRBD2, the table's D call, lacks a check against the DNA. TRBV21-1 is annotated as a pseudogene. The CDR3 has 23 residues. This CDR3 reads CASSKGGGKHRREGPKNSYEQYF. The CDR3 bases are TGTGCCAGCAGCAAAGGCGGCGGGAAACACCGGCGGGAGGGCCCTAAAAACTCCTACGAGCAGTACTTC.

The V and J genes are TRBV4-3 and TRBJ1-2, with 7 positions matching TRBD1. This CDR3 has 16 amino acids. The germline CDR1 and CDR2 sequences are LGHNA and YSLEER. Germline trimming cut 4 bases from V and 2 bases from J; bases unmatched to any gene: 10. Here the CDR3 reads CASSPEIRDRNYGYTF. The CDR3 DNA is TGCGCCAGCAGCCCAGAGATACGGGACAGAAACTATGGCTACACCTTC.

This clone was counted a single time. V usage is TRBV19 and J usage is TRBJ2-7; a possible D gene is TRBD1 (6 bases). CDR1 is LNHDA, CDR2 SQIVND, per germline (reference sequence). The CDR3 has 14 amino acids. The V end lost 3 bases, the J end lost 4 bases, and 13 bases lay between the germline ends. CDR3 DNA: TGTGCCAGTAGTATGGCTCAAGGGGGTTACGAGCAGTACTTC. This gives the protein CASSMAQGGYEQYF. Variable domain in full (rest from reference TRBV19 and TRBJ2-7): DGGITQSPKYLFRKEGQNVTLSCEQNLNHDAMYWYRQDPGQGLRLIYYSQIVNDFQKGDIAEGYSVSREKKESFPLTVTSAQKNPTAFYLCASSMAQGGYEQYFGPGTRLTVT.

J is TRBJ2-1 and V is TRBV9; 12 nucleotides line up with TRBD1. The ends lost 5 bases at V and 8 bases at J; junction bases unmatched: 8. Germline V CDR1 and CDR2: SGDLS, YYNGEE. There are 15 residues in the CDR3. CDR3 sequence (DNA): TGTGCCAGCAGTTCCGGGACAGGGGGCTTCTATGAGCAGTTCTTC. Its protein is CASSSGTGGFYEQFF.

The gene calls are TRBV5-5 and TRBJ2-1, with 16 bases identical to TRBD2. This CDR3 comprises 18 residues. Trimming cost V 4 bases and J 0 bases; bases outside gene matches: 4. Germline loops: CDR1 SGHKS, CDR2 YYEKEE (reference sequence). CDR3 nucleotide sequence: TGTGCCAGCAGCAGGGGACTAGCGGGAGGGAGCTCCTACAATGAGCAGTTCTTC. The encoded protein is CASSRGLAGGSSYNEQFF. Variable domain in full (rest from reference TRBV5-5 and TRBJ2-1): DAGVTQSPTHLIKTRGQQVTLRCSPISGHKSVSWYQQVLGQGPQFIFQYYEKEERGRGNFPDRFSARQFPNYSSELNVNALLLGDSALYLCASSRGLAGGSSYNEQFFGPGTRLTVL.

The chain has TRBV2 and TRBJ2-7, with a tentative D call TRBD1 (5 bases). Germline V gene data show CDR1 as SNHLY and CDR2 as FYNNEI. V lost 3 bases to trimming and J lost 4 bases, with 10 bases between them. The CDR3 runs 13 residues. CDR3 DNA sequence: TGTGCCAGCAGTGAGTATAGGGGATACGAGCAGTACTTC. Residues: CASSEYRGYEQYF.

This chain connects TRBV29-1 to TRBJ2-1; 11 bases align to TRBD2. This CDR3 is 17 amino acids long. The trim removed 6 bases at V and 0 bases at J, leaving 10 bases unmatched. Germline V gives CDR1 SQVTM, CDR2 ANQGSEA. CDR3 sequence reads: CSVDGTSGYSSYNEQFF. The DNA of the CDR3 is TGCAGCGTCGACGGGACTAGCGGTTATAGCTCCTACAATGAGCAGTTCTTC.

The J gene is TRBJ2-3, the V gene TRBV6-1, with 9 bases lining up with TRBD2. The ends lost 4 bases at V and 2 bases at J; junction bases unmatched: 1. The CDR3 is 14 residues long. Germline V gene lookup returns CDR1 MNHNS and CDR2 SASEGT. Here the CDR3 DNA reads TGTGCCAGCAGTGGACTAGCGGACACAGATACGCAGTATTTT. Protein sequence: CASSGLADTDTQYF.

With respect to this clone: Different DNA sequences within this sample yield the same CDR3. The chain employs TRBV5-1 and TRBJ2-1; 8 nucleotides line up with TRBD2. This CDR3 has 15 amino acids. V shed 2 bases, J shed 1 base, and the junction held 2 bases outside the gene matches. Per the germline V gene, CDR1 is SGHRS and CDR2 is YFSETQ. The CDR3: CASSFSGSSYNEQFF. The DNA of the CDR3 is TGCGCCAGCAGCTTCAGCGGGAGTTCCTACAATGAGCAGTTCTTC.

The sample holds a few counts of this clone. J is TRBJ2-1 and V is TRBV7-9; 10 bases line up with TRBD2. This CDR3 is 16 amino acids long. After removal of 5 bases from V and 6 bases from J, the junction contained 10 bases not matched to a gene. Germline loops: CDR1 SEHNR, CDR2 FQNEAQ (reference sequence). CDR3 DNA: TGTGCCAGCAGCCCTAACTCTAGCGGGAGTTTCAATGAGCAGTTCTTC. Protein: CASSPNSSGSFNEQFF.

The rearrangement joins TRBV12-5 to TRBJ1-1, with D tentatively TRBD1 (6 bases). With 0 bases removed from V and 2 bases from J, the gap between germline ends came to 16 bases. Germline V gene lookup returns CDR1 LGHNT and CDR2 FRNRAP. CDR3 length: 17 residues. The CDR3, as DNA: TGTGCTAGTGGTTTGGTACCCCCGACAGGTTATAACACTGAAGCTTTCTTT. Protein sequence: CASGLVPPTGYNTEAFF.

The V and J genes are TRBV5-6 and TRBJ2-7; the D gene is possibly TRBD1 (6 bases). The CDR3 has 15 amino acids. Per germline, CDR1 SGHDT and CDR2 YYEEEE. The germline V and J ends were trimmed by 4 bases and 4 bases, with 18 bases remaining between them. The CDR3 DNA follows: TGTGCCAGCAGCCGTCCCGGGACAATTCTTTACGAGCAGTACTTC. Translation: CASSRPGTILYEQYF.

The rearrangement uses TRBV7-6 and TRBJ1-1; D might be TRBD1 (6 bases). Looked up from germline, CDR1 is SGHVS and CDR2 is FNYEAQ. The V end lost 1 base, the J end lost 7 bases, and 13 bases lay between the germline ends. The CDR3 has 14 amino acids. The CDR3 loop reads CASSLGQGTVEAFF. The CDR3 DNA is TGTGCCAGCAGCTTAGGGCAGGGGACGGTTGAAGCTTTCTTT.

The chain joins TRBV9 to TRBJ1-2; perhaps TRBD1 as D (5 bases). The V end lost 5 bases, the J end lost 3 bases, and 17 bases lay between the germline ends. The germline CDR1 and CDR2 sequences are SGDLS and YYNGEE. The CDR3 has 15 amino acids. The CDR3 nucleotides are TGTGCCAGCAGAAGGTTAGGGAGGGGCGACTATGGCTACACCTTC. Encoded protein: CASRRLGRGDYGYTF.

This sequence joins TRBV6-8 and TRBJ1-2; D is unresolved. CDR1 and CDR2 (germline): MNHGY, SAAAGT. Trimming stripped 1 base from V and 1 base from J, with 19 bases between. The CDR3 contains 18 residues. The CDR3 protein is CASSYWGVELLGNYGYTF. The DNA of the CDR3 is TGTGCCAGCAGTTACTGGGGAGTGGAATTGTTAGGTAACTATGGCTACACCTTC.

V gene TRBV27 combines with J gene TRBJ1-5; a weak D match, TRBD1 (5 bases). Germline V lookup: CDR1 MNHEY, CDR2 SMNVEV (reference sequence). The V gene lost 5 bases and the J gene lost 6 bases, with 14 bases spanning the gap. The CDR3 runs 14 residues. The CDR3 protein is CASSPSWGSQPQHF. CDR3 DNA sequence: TGTGCCAGCAGTCCGAGCTGGGGGAGTCAGCCCCAGCATTTT.

The chain has TRBV27 and TRBJ1-1, with a weak D call TRBD1 (6 bases). V was cut by 5 bases and J by 2 bases, with 12 bases left in between. Germline lookup yields CDR1 MNHEY and CDR2 SMNVEV (reference sequence). The CDR3 covers 14 residues. The CDR3 is CASSLSGANTEAFF. The CDR3 nucleotides are TGTGCCAGCAGTCTCTCGGGGGCCAACACTGAAGCTTTCTTT.